This TCR beta chain was found in a study of yellow fever vaccine responses in identical twins listed by TCRdb under 2018. For the wider study: The study precisely tracked vaccine-responding T cell clones in identical twins.

A remark on this clonotype: No cognate antigen has been identified for it. Base-call qualities are not available, and no considerably larger clone is one nucleotide away.

The library was made by RT-PCR. Sequencer: Illumina HiSeq 2500. TCRdb reprocessed the public reads (quality trimming at Q25 with fastp, clone calling with MiXCR) and kept in-frame beta chains. Rows are combined by CDR3 protein, so each entry shows the most common genes and DNA. The sample table records approximately 6,900 distinct CDR3 sequences; roughly 89% of these occur just once. The ten top clones hold 3.4% of the sample. The germline V gene (reference sequence) yields SGHAT for CDR1 and FQDESV for CDR2. Including the terminal cysteine and phenylalanine, the CDR3 comprises 12 residues. CDR3 DNA is the only sequence kept; it has 36 bases, read in frame from the first base. V is clipped by 1 base and J by 7 bases, and the sequence between their germline boundaries is 7 bases long. Overall results and qualifications from the work: The authors reported that the T cell response to vaccination in identical twins appeared partly convergent and partly personalized.

The sequence links TRBV11-1 to TRBJ1-2, with no reliable assignment of the D segment. The source was T cells from blood (PBMCs), unsorted or a sorted subset (not recorded which), collected before or after yellow fever vaccination (not recorded which). The source of this sequence is a woman aged 18-29 years who received the yellow fever vaccine. Donor details come from another sample of the same person, matched by shared clones. In nucleotides, the sequence is TGTGCCAGCAGCTTAGACAGTTCTGGCTACACCTTC. This gives the protein CASSLDSSGYTF.